These 26 T cell receptor beta chains were all obtained from the same sample, sequenced in a study of cytomegalovirus exposure and HLA in healthy donors. Sequenced by immunoSEQ multiplex PCR; TCRdb stores in-frame clones only, minus some. The sample has around 120,000 clones; roughly 82% are singletons. Sequenced input: PBMCs. These receptors were collected from a man younger than 35 in good health and CMV-seronegative.

The chain couples TRBV19 to TRBJ2-1, with 11 bases fitting TRBD2. J was trimmed by 9 bases and V by 4 bases; bases with no gene match: 11. This CDR3 region has 16 residues. CDR1 and CDR2 (germline): LNHDA, SQIVND (reference sequence). The CDR3 region is CASSRDSGRAVGEQFF. The CDR3 DNA follows: TGTGCCAGTAGTAGAGATAGCGGGAGGGCCGTTGGTGAGCAGTTCTTC.

The chain links TRBV28 to TRBJ2-7; 9 bases map to TRBD1. V was clipped by 2 bases and J by 3 bases; unmatched bases: 5. CDR1 MDHEN and CDR2 SYDVKM come from the germline V gene. The CDR3 covers 15 residues. This CDR3 reads CASSLGGTGLYEQYF. In nucleotides, the CDR3 is TGTGCCAGCAGTTTAGGCGGGACAGGGCTCTACGAGCAGTACTTC.

The genes are TRBV5-1 and TRBJ1-3; weak D call: TRBD1 (5 bases). The V end lost 4 bases, the J end lost 3 bases, and 11 bases lay between the germline ends. CDR1 SGHRS and CDR2 YFSETQ come from the germline V gene. The CDR3 has 14 amino acids. The CDR3 protein is CASSPRGDGNTIYF. Written as DNA, the CDR3 is TGCGCCAGCAGCCCCCGGGGGGATGGAAACACCATATATTTT.

This rearrangement joins TRBV7-2 to TRBJ2-1; TRBD2 matches at 9 bases. This CDR3 is 17 amino acids long. Germline trimming cut 1 base from V and 5 bases from J; bases unmatched to any gene: 9. CDR1 is SGHTA, CDR2 FQGNSA, per germline. The CDR3 loop reads CASSLGSSGRSHNEQFF. The CDR3 region has the DNA TGTGCCAGCAGCTTAGGAAGTAGCGGGAGATCCCACAATGAGCAGTTCTTC. The whole variable domain, remainder taken from reference TRBV7-2 and TRBJ2-1, is GAGVSQSPSNKVTEKGKDVELRCDPISGHTALYWYRQSLGQGLEFLIYFQGNSAPDKSGLPSDRFSAERTGGSVSTLTIQRTQQEDSAVYLCASSLGSSGRSHNEQFFGPGTRLTVL.

The genes are TRBV27 and TRBJ2-2; TRBD1 matches at 8 bases. V was pared by 4 bases and J by 5 bases, with 9 bases of the junction left unmatched. The germline V gene encodes CDR1 MNHEY and CDR2 SMNVEV (reference sequence). CDR3 length: 16 residues. Here the CDR3 DNA reads TGTGCCAGCAGTTCAATAGACAGGGGTTTGACCGGGGAGCTGTTTTTT. Translation: CASSSIDRGLTGELFF.

V gene TRBV27 combines with J gene TRBJ2-7, with D possibly matching TRBD1 (6 bases). V was shortened by 2 bases and J by 8 bases, with 16 bases between the two germline ends. The CDR3 runs 14 residues. Per germline, CDR1 MNHEY and CDR2 SMNVEV (reference sequence). The DNA of the CDR3 is TGTGCCAGCAGTTTAATGACAGGTTCGTTCCAGCAGTACTTC. It encodes CASSLMTGSFQQYF.

The chain combines TRBV7-9 with TRBJ2-4, with TRBD2 as a possible D gene (5 bases). This CDR3 region has 13 residues. The germline gives CDR1 SEHNR, CDR2 FQNEAQ (reference sequence). The V gene lost 6 bases and the J gene lost 4 bases, with 10 bases spanning the gap. Here the CDR3 reads CASRNGEKNIQYF. The CDR3 DNA is TGTGCCAGCAGGAACGGGGAGAAAAACATTCAGTACTTC.

V is TRBV7-8 and J is TRBJ2-1; 10 bases agree with TRBD2. Germline CDR1 and CDR2: SGHVS and FQNEAQ. The CDR3 length is 14 residues. V gave up 2 bases and J gave up 9 bases; unmatched junction bases: 4. The chain's CDR3 is CASSLTSGVAEQFF. The CDR3 bases are TGTGCCAGCAGCTTAACTAGCGGGGTAGCTGAGCAGTTCTTC.

The chain links TRBV27 to TRBJ1-5; perhaps TRBD1 as D (5 bases). The V end was cut by 6 bases, the J end by 6 bases, with 15 bases between. Looked up from germline, CDR1 is MNHEY and CDR2 is SMNVEV (reference sequence). The CDR3 runs 14 residues. The CDR3 protein is CASSWGPEGQPQHF. The CDR3 nucleotides are TGTGCCAGCAGCTGGGGCCCGGAGGGTCAGCCCCAGCATTTT.

The rearrangement uses TRBV29-1 and TRBJ2-3, with TRBD2 matching 14 bases. CDR1 is SQVTM, CDR2 ANQGSEA, per germline. The CDR3 has 14 amino acids. Trimming cost V 7 bases and J 8 bases; bases outside gene matches: 8. The CDR3 DNA reads TGCAGCGGGGGGACTAGCGGGGGACGGGGTACGCAGTATTTT. It yields the protein CSGGTSGGRGTQYF.

CDR3 in amino acids: CAWAKGDNTEAFF. CDR3 nucleotide sequence: TGTGCCTGGGCTAAGGGGGATAACACTGAAGCTTTCTTT. The rearrangement joins TRBV30 to TRBJ1-1; D may be TRBD1 (6 bases). Germline V gene sequence: CDR1 GTSNPN, CDR2 SVGIG (reference sequence). The CDR3 runs 13 residues. Trimming took 5 bases from V and 2 from J, leaving 12 bases between them.

The chain has TRBV6-1 and TRBJ2-1; 9 bases agree with TRBD2. The CDR3 consists of 17 residues. The junction had 8 bases not matched to a gene; V was cut back by 4 bases and J by 1 base. Germline V gives CDR1 MNHNS, CDR2 SASEGT. This CDR3 reads CASSAKPLAGSYNEQFF. CDR3 nucleotide sequence: TGTGCCAGCAGTGCCAAGCCCCTAGCGGGATCCTACAATGAGCAGTTCTTC.

This clone appeared a few times. V gene TRBV6-5 combines with J gene TRBJ1-1, with 9 positions matching TRBD1. V lost 2 bases and J lost 0; bases outside the gene matches: 4. There are 16 residues in the CDR3. Germline CDR1 reads MNHEY; CDR2 reads SVGAGI. As DNA, the CDR3 is TGTGCCAGCAGTTACAGGGACAGGGCCATGAACACTGAAGCTTTCTTT. Protein product: CASSYRDRAMNTEAFF.

The V gene is TRBV5-5, the J gene TRBJ2-1, with 12 bases lining up with TRBD2. Unmatched junction bases numbered 9, after V lost 4 bases and J lost 7 bases. This CDR3 has 16 amino acids. The V gene's germline CDR1 is SGHKS and CDR2 YYEKEE (reference sequence). CDR3: CASSLRLAGAPNEQFF. In DNA, the CDR3 is TGTGCCAGCAGCCTGCGACTAGCGGGAGCCCCTAATGAGCAGTTCTTC.

The J gene is TRBJ2-2, the V gene TRBV4-1; TRBD2 agrees at 9 bases. The germline CDR1 and CDR2 sequences are MGHRA and YSYEKL. The V and J ends lost 0 bases and 5 bases, in that order; junction bases with no gene match: 7. This CDR3 region has 17 residues. The CDR3 bases are TGCGCCAGCAGCCAAGATAGCCTAGCGGGGCAAACCGGGGAGCTGTTTTTT. Translating gives CASSQDSLAGQTGELFF.

The rearrangement links TRBV5-1 to TRBJ2-5, with 7 bases matching TRBD2. This CDR3 has 14 residues. The V and J ends lost 4 bases and 3 bases, in that order; junction bases with no gene match: 6. Per germline, CDR1 SGHRS and CDR2 YFSETQ. The CDR3, as DNA: TGCGCCAGCAGCGCGTCTAGCGGAAAAGAGACCCAGTACTTC. This translates into CASSASSGKETQYF. Full variable domain (remainder filled in from reference TRBV5-1 and TRBJ2-5): KAGVTQTPRYLIKTRGQQVTLSCSPISGHRSVSWYQQTPGQGLQFLFEYFSETQRNKGNFPGRFSGRQFSNSRSEMNVSTLELGDSALYLCASSASSGKETQYFGPGTRLLVL.

The chain has TRBV10-2 and TRBJ1-2; D may be TRBD1 (6 bases). Trimming left V 5 bases short and J 6 bases short, with 19 bases between. The germline CDR1 and CDR2 sequences are WSHSY and SAAADI. The CDR3 spans 15 residues. The CDR3 DNA sequence: TGCGCCAGCAGTTACCTCGACAGGACAGACAATGGCTACACCTTC. As protein: CASSYLDRTDNGYTF.

The CDR3 nucleotides are TGTGCCAGCAGCAAAGCCAGTGTTAACTATGGCTACACCTTC. Its protein product is CASSKASVNYGYTF. The rearrangement links TRBV21-1 to TRBJ1-2; the table calls TRBD1, which could not be checked here. TRBV21-1 is labeled a pseudogene. The CDR3 runs 14 residues.

The V and J genes are TRBV27 and TRBJ1-6; TRBD1 matches at 10 bases. Trimming took 5 bases from V and 10 from J; bases not matched to a gene: 8. The CDR3 covers 15 residues. The germline CDR1 and CDR2 sequences are MNHEY and SMNVEV (reference sequence). The CDR3 sequence: CASSRMATGGSPLHF. The CDR3 DNA reads as TGTGCCAGCAGTCGAATGGCGACAGGGGGCTCACCCCTCCACTTT.

The rearrangement links TRBV5-6 to TRBJ2-7, with TRBD2 matching over 8 bases. The V segment lost 7 bases and the J segment 0 bases; nucleotides outside the gene matches: 15. Per the germline V gene, CDR1 is SGHDT and CDR2 is YYEEEE. The CDR3 is made up of 17 amino acids. The CDR3 sequence is CASATFAGGLGSYEQYF. CDR3 DNA sequence: TGTGCCAGCGCGACTTTCGCGGGGGGATTGGGCTCCTACGAGCAGTACTTC.

This clone was seen only once. V and J are TRBV5-4 and TRBJ2-5; 9 bases match TRBD1. This CDR3 has 14 amino acids. Unmatched junction bases numbered 6, after V lost 4 bases and J lost 5 bases. Looked up from germline, CDR1 is SGHNT and CDR2 is YYREEE (reference sequence). CDR3: CASSPGQGYETQYF. As DNA, the CDR3 is TGTGCCAGCAGCCCGGGACAGGGATATGAGACCCAGTACTTC. The complete variable domain, with remaining parts taken from reference TRBV5-4 and TRBJ2-5, reads ETGVTQSPTHLIKTRGQQVTLRCSSQSGHNTVSWYQQALGQGPQFIFQYYREEENGRGNFPPRFSGLQFPNYSSELNVNALELDDSALYLCASSPGQGYETQYFGPGTRLLVL.

This clone showed up just once. V gene TRBV6-5 combines with J gene TRBJ1-4; TRBD1 matches 8 bases. The CDR3 runs to 15 residues. Germline CDR1 and CDR2: MNHEY and SVGAGI. Losses at the gene ends were 6 bases for V and 3 bases for J; bases not matched to a gene: 6. The CDR3 loop reads CASRPQGAPNEKLFF. Here the CDR3 DNA reads TGTGCCAGCAGACCGCAGGGGGCGCCTAATGAAAAACTGTTTTTT.

This chain links TRBV19 with TRBJ2-2, with TRBD1 as a possible D gene (5 bases). V was trimmed by 3 bases and J by 6 bases, leaving 11 bases between them. From germline, CDR1 is LNHDA and CDR2 SQIVND (reference sequence). The CDR3 loop spans 14 amino acids. CDR3 region: CASSISGFAGELFF. In DNA form, the CDR3 reads TGTGCCAGTAGTATTTCAGGGTTTGCCGGGGAGCTGTTTTTT.

The rearrangement joins TRBV19 to TRBJ1-5, with no clear D. With 8 bases removed from V and 3 bases from J, the gap between germline ends came to 11 bases. This CDR3 has 13 residues. CDR1 is LNHDA, CDR2 SQIVND, per germline (reference sequence). The CDR3 loop is CASQADSNQPQHF. The CDR3 DNA sequence: TGTGCCAGTCAAGCCGATTCCAATCAGCCCCAGCATTTT.

This chain joins TRBV7-9 and TRBJ2-7; the match to TRBD2 covers 11 bases. The CDR3 spans 15 residues. V trimming: 5 bases; J trimming: 3 bases; junction bases outside the gene matches: 6. Germline values: CDR1 SEHNR, CDR2 FQNEAQ (reference sequence). CDR3 nucleotide sequence: TGTGCCAGCAGCACCGGACTAGCGGGCCTCTACGAGCAGTACTTC. It codes for CASSTGLAGLYEQYF.

The rearrangement joins TRBV5-1 to TRBJ1-1, with D uncertain. This CDR3 has 14 amino acids. The ends were cut back, 3 bases at V and 4 bases at J, with 13 bases in the middle. Looked up from germline, CDR1 is SGHRS and CDR2 is YFSETQ. CDR3 DNA sequence: TGCGCCAGCAGCTCTAGGCCAGAGGGCACTGAAGCTTTCTTT. As protein: CASSSRPEGTEAFF.